This note documents a single T cell receptor (beta chain) sequence. This clone qualifies as medium-sized (0.01 to 0.1%). This clone's antigen is unknown. The sample holds no much larger clone one base away, and base qualities are not on file. Tumor-specific TCR clonotypes were identified by sequencing baseline tumor tissue collected before treatment. To monitor patients with peripheral T-cell lymphoma who were getting frontline treatment on a trial, the study applied next-generation sequencing to T-cell receptor sequences. This specimen belongs to a study of circulating tumor DNA in untreated peripheral T-cell lymphoma (dated by TCRdb to the early 2020s). The paper as a whole reports these results and caveats: Tumor-specific clonotypes turned up in over 75% of patients, identified from roughly 86% of baseline tissues and from 67% of baseline serum samples.

Library generation was performed with the immunoSEQ multiplex PCR assay. The source is immuneACCESS, and TCRdb retained only in-frame sequences with V and J called. Part of the clones is not carried over; for the studies checked, unresolved V genes explain less than half of this, and the remainder is unexplained. The sample data list roughly 7,000 clones, and approximately 76% of these were observed just once. The ten largest clones represent approximately 15% of the sample. The source is a human donor with peripheral T-cell lymphoma. Sequenced material: tumor tissue.

Here the CDR3 is given as CASRLVGLAAYEQYF. The nucleotide sequence is given as TGTGCCAGCAGGTTGGTGGGACTAGCGGCATACGAGCAGTACTTC. The sequence is built from TRBV6-8 and TRBJ2-7, with 11 bases aligning to TRBD2. V loses 6 bases at its end and J loses 4 bases; junction bases beyond the gene matches: 8. Via the germline V gene, CDR1 is MNHGY and CDR2 SAAAGT. The CDR3 covers 15 residues, taking in both the cysteine and the phenylalanine. The DNA shown is the 45-base CDR3, in frame from base 1.